Reported below is one T cell receptor beta chain. No cognate antigen has been identified for it. Base-call qualities are not available, and no considerably larger clone is one nucleotide away. Taken from the germline V gene (reference sequence), the CDR1 and CDR2 loops are LNHDA and SQIVND. Spanning cysteine to phenylalanine, the CDR3 consists of 15 amino acids. The DNA shown is the 45-base CDR3, in frame from base 1. V was cut back by 3 bases and J by 0 bases, leaving a gap of 11 bases between them. This entry is derived from a study of CD8+ T cells in alopecia areata (dated by TCRdb to between 2018 and 2020). Describing the broader study: Treated patients were enrolled in an open-label pilot trial of oral tofacitinib at 5 to 10 mg twice daily for moderate-to-severe alopecia areata. Clonality in the scalp was compared among normal scalp (n=4), patchy alopecia areata scalp (n=8), and alopecia totalis/universalis scalp (n=8). In both human patients and the C3H/HeJ mouse model, the study applied high-throughput TCRbeta sequencing to look at T cell clonal expansion in alopecia areata. Patients received tofacitinib for 6 to 18 months and were then followed off drug for 6 months to check for delayed response and recurrence. On the human side, TCRbeta sequencing was run on scalp tissue and on sorted CD4+ and CD8+ peripheral blood T cells from healthy controls and from alopecia areata patients with either patchy or totalis/universalis disease. Patients on tofacitinib were biopsied at baseline and after 4 and 24 weeks of treatment, and several of the patients also had a later scalp biopsy. immunoSEQ multiplex PCR using 35 Vbeta forward primers and 13 Jbeta reverse primers was used to amplify TCRbeta CDR3 regions. In treated patients, disease severity was measured using the SALT score, which gives the percentage of scalp surface area affected. The RNA source kit depended on sample type: the PAXgene miRNA kit for fixed scalp, the miRNeasy kit for PBMCs, and the RNeasy kit for mouse skin.

Reading the label with the study, this specimen's time point is: 20 to 30 weeks on oral tofacitinib. What this sample's treatment or condition label stands for: oral pan-JAK inhibitor, 5-10 mg twice daily. Lesional scalp punch biopsies and peripheral blood were collected from alopecia areata patients. PBMCs were isolated by density centrifugation and stained for CD3, CD4 and CD8, after which CD4+ and CD8+ T cells were sorted on a FACSAria. Overall results and qualifications from the work: Tofacitinib significantly decreased scalp clonality and the number of expanded CD8+ clones among the top 100 scalp clones. TCR sequences shared between patients were less clear than in mice, possibly partly because of HLA diversity in the patient population. Unlike mouse skin, where gammadelta T cells dominate, normal human skin contains resident alphabeta T cells that get sequenced too, which complicates analysis of the scalp TCR repertoire. Many expanded lesional clones persisted in scalp and blood during tofacitinib treatment, which may partly explain relapse after stopping treatment. Compared with normal scalp, lesional scalp had higher clonality and more expanded CD8+ clones, particularly in alopecia totalis/universalis, a pattern that suggests antigenic drive. Because the treated cohort was small and had only one nonresponder, larger studies are needed to examine links between baseline CD8+ expansion and response.

Library preparation was by the immunoSEQ multiplex PCR assay. To provide template for TCR sequencing, every sample had RNA extracted and reverse transcribed into cDNA. SuperScript III was used to make first-strand cDNA, primed with a 2:1 mix of oligo-dT and random hexamers. A synthetic immune receptor repertoire was used to measure amplification bias, and any remaining bias was corrected computationally. In the paper's pipeline: After raw reads were preprocessed to remove errors, the CDR3 was defined following IMGT conventions as running from the conserved cysteine to phenylalanine. Clonality was calculated as 1 minus Shannon entropy normalized by log2 of the number of productive unique TCRs. Whether scalp clones were CD4 or CD8 was inferred by matching scalp TCRbeta sequences against CD4 and CD8 repertoires sorted from blood. The table comes from immuneACCESS by way of TCRdb, which keeps in-frame sequences with V and J called. Part of the clones is missing from these tables; in studies checked, under half for an unresolved V gene and the rest for unknown reasons. That table gives V, J and clone size, and the DNA gave D and trimming. The sample table records over 150,000 clones; roughly 60% of these occur just once. About 5.1% of the sample is in the top ten clones.

The receptor comes from a human donor with alopecia areata. Here the sequenced sample was CD4+ T cells sorted from blood, taken at week 24, from a patient treated with tofacitinib. Recombination connected TRBV19 to TRBJ1-1; no D segment can be confidently identified. Here the CDR3 is given as CASSMSNSMNTEAFF. The nucleotide sequence is given as TGTGCCAGTAGTATGAGTAACAGCATGAACACTGAAGCTTTCTTT.